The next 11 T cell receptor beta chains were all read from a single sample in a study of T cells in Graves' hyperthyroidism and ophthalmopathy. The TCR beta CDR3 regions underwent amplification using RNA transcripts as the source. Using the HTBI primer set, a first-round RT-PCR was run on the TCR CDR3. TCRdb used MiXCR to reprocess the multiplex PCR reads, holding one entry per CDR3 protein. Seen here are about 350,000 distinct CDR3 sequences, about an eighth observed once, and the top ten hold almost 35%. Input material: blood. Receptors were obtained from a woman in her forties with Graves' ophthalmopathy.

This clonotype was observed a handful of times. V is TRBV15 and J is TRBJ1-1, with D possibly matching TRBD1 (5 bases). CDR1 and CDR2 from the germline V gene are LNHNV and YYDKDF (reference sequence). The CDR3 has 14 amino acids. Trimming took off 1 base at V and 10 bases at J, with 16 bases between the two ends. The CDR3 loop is CATSRGGGEAGAFF. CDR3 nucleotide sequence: TGTGCCACCAGCAGAGGGGGGGGGGAAGCGGGAGCTTTCTTT.

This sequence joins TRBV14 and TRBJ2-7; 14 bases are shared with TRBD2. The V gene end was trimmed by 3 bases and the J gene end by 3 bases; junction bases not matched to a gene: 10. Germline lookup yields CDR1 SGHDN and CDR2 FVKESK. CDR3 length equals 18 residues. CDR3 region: CASSQDSTGLAGVYEQYF. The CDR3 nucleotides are TGTGCCAGCAGCCAGGACTCTACGGGACTAGCGGGAGTCTACGAGCAGTACTTC.

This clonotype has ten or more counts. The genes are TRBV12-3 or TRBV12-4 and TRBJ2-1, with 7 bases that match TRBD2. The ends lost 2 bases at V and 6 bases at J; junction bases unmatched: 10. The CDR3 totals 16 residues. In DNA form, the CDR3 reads TGTGCCAGCAGTTTAATGGGCGGGGGTGGGATCAATGAGCAGTTCTTC. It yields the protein CASSLMGGGGINEQFF.

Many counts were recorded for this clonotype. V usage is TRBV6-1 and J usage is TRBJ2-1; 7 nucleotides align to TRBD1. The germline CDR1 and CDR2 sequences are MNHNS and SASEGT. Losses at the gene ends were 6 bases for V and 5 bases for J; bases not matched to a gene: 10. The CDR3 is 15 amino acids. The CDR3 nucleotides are TGTGCCAGCAGCAACGTACCGGGACAGCACAATGAGCAGTTCTTC. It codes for CASSNVPGQHNEQFF.

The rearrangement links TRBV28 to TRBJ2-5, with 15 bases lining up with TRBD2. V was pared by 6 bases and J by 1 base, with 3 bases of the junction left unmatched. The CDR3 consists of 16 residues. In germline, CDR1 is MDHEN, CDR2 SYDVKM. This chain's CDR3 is CASSWTSGRAQETQYF. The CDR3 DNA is TGTGCCAGCAGCTGGACTAGCGGGAGGGCCCAAGAGACCCAGTACTTC.

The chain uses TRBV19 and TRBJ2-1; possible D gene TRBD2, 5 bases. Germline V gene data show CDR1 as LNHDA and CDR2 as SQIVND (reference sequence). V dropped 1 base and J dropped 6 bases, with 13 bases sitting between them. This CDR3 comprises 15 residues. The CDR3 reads CASSIGPGLLNEQFF. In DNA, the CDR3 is TGTGCCAGTAGTATAGGCCCTGGACTCCTCAATGAGCAGTTCTTC.

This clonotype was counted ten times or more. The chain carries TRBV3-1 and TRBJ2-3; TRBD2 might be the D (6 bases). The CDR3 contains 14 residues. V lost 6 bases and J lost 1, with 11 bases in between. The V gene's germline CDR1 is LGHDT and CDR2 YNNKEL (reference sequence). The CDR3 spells CASSGSGGTDTQYF. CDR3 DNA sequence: TGTGCCAGCAGTGGTAGCGGAGGCACAGATACGCAGTATTTT.

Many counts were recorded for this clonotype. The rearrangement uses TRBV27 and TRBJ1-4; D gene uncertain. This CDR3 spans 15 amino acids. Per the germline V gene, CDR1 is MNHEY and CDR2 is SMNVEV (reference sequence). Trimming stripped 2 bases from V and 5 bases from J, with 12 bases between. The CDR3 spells CASSLTSPRNEKLFF. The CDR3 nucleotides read TGTGCCAGCAGTTTAACGTCCCCGAGGAATGAAAAACTGTTTTTT.

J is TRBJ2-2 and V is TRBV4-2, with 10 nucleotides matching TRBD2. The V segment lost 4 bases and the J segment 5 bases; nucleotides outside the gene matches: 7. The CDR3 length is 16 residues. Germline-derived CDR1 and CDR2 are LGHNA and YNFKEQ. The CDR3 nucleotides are TGTGCCAGCAGCCTAGGGGCTAGCGGGAGTACCGGGGAGCTGTTTTTT. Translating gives CASSLGASGSTGELFF.

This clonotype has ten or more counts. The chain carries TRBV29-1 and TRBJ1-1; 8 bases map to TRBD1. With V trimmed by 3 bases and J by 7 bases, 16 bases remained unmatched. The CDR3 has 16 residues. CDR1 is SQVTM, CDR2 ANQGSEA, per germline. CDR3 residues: CSVDGQGARTIGEAFF. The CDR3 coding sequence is TGCAGCGTTGATGGGCAGGGGGCGCGGACGATTGGTGAAGCTTTCTTT.

CDR3 nucleotides: TGTGCCAGCAGCTTAGCTCTAGCGGGAGGCGGACTCTACAATGAGCAGTTCTTC. Translating it yields CASSLALAGGGLYNEQFF. This sequence joins TRBV7-8 and TRBJ2-1; 11 bases are shared with TRBD2. Germline-derived CDR1 and CDR2 are SGHVS and FQNEAQ. V lost 0 bases, J lost 3 bases, and 7 bases stayed unmatched. There are 18 residues in the CDR3.